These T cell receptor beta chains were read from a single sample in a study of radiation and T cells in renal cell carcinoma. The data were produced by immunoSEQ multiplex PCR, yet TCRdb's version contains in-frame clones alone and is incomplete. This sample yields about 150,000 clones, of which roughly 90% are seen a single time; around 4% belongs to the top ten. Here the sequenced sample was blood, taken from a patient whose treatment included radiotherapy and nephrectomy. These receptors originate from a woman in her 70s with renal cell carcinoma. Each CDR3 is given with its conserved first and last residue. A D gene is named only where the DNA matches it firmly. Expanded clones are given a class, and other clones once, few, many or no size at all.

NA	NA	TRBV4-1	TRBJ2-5	CASSQVGRNQETQYF	TGCGCCAGCAGCCAAGTGGGGCGGAACCAAGAGACCCAGTACTTC
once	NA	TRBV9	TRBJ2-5	CASSVGSGTGVETQYF	TGTGCCAGCAGCGTAGGCTCAGGGACTGGGGTCGAGACCCAGTACTTC
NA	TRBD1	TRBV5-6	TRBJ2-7	CASSFWGQGSYEQYF	TGTGCCAGCAGCTTCTGGGGACAGGGGTCGTACGAGCAGTACTTC
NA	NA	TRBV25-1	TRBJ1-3	CASSEWGSSGNTIYF	TGTGCCAGCAGTGAATGGGGAAGCTCTGGAAACACCATATATTTT
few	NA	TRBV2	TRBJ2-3	CASRDFSEQNTQYF	TGTGCCAGCAGGGACTTCTCGGAGCAGAATACGCAGTATTTT
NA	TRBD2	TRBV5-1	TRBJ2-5	CASSLWTSGGVQETQYF	TGCGCCAGCAGCTTGTGGACTAGCGGGGGGGTTCAAGAGACCCAGTACTTC
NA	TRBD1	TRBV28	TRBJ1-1	CASSLVPTGGGTEAFF	TGTGCCAGCAGTTTGGTCCCGACAGGGGGTGGCACTGAAGCTTTCTTT
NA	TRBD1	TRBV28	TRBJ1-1	CASSSWTGGTEAFF	TGTGCCAGCAGTTCCTGGACAGGGGGCACTGAAGCTTTCTTT
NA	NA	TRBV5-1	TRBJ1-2	CASSSGTGALLYGYTF	TGCGCCAGCAGCTCTGGAACCGGGGCCTTACTATATGGCTACACCTTC
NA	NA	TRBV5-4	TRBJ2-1	CASYPGSSYNEQFF	TGTGCCAGCTACCCGGGTAGCTCCTACAATGAGCAGTTCTTC
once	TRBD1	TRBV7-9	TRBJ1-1	CASSHLPGQGATEAFF	TGTGCCAGCAGCCATCTCCCGGGACAGGGTGCCACTGAAGCTTTCTTT
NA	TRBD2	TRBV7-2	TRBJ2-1	CASSLGLALNNEQFF	TGTGCCAGCAGCTTAGGACTAGCGCTTAACAATGAGCAGTTCTTC
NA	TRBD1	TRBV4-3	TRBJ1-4	CASSQDTGQGREKLFF	TGCGCCAGCAGCCAAGATACGGGACAGGGGAGGGAAAAACTGTTTTTT
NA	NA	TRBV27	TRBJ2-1	CASRWSSSSYNEQFF	TGTGCCAGCAGATGGTCGAGTAGCTCCTACAATGAGCAGTTCTTC
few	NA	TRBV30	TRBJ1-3	CAWSRQAAGNTIYF	TGTGCCTGGAGTCGACAGGCTGCTGGAAACACCATATATTTT
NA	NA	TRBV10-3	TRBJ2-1	CAISANNEQFF	TGTGCCATCAGCGCTAACAATGAGCAGTTCTTC
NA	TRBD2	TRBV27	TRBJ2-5	CASSSRLAGGSETQYF	TGTGCCAGCAGTTCTCGACTAGCGGGGGGATCAGAGACCCAGTACTTC
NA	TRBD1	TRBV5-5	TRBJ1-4	CASSLIGTGNEKLFF	TGTGCCAGCAGCCTCATTGGGACAGGGAATGAAAAACTGTTTTTT
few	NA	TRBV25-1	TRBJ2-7	CASSELGGPDYEQYF	TGTGCCAGCAGTGAATTGGGGGGGCCGGACTACGAGCAGTACTTC
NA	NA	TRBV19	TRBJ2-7	CASSVSTGIQDYEQYF	TGTGCCAGTAGTGTTTCAACAGGGATTCAGGACTACGAGCAGTACTTC
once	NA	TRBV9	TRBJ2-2	CASSDYRDQGTGELFF	TGTGCCAGCAGCGACTACAGGGACCAAGGCACCGGGGAGCTGTTTTTT
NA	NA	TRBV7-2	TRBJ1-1	CASSLAQTGINTEAFF	TGTGCCAGCAGCTTAGCCCAGACAGGAATTAACACTGAAGCTTTCTTT
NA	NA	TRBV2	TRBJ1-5	CASSERGVGFDQPQHF	TGTGCCAGCAGTGAAAGGGGAGTGGGGTTCGATCAGCCCCAGCATTTT
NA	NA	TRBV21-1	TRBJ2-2	CASTVSGQRETGELFF	TGTGCCAGCACCGTCTCGGGACAGCGGGAGACCGGGGAGCTGTTTTTT